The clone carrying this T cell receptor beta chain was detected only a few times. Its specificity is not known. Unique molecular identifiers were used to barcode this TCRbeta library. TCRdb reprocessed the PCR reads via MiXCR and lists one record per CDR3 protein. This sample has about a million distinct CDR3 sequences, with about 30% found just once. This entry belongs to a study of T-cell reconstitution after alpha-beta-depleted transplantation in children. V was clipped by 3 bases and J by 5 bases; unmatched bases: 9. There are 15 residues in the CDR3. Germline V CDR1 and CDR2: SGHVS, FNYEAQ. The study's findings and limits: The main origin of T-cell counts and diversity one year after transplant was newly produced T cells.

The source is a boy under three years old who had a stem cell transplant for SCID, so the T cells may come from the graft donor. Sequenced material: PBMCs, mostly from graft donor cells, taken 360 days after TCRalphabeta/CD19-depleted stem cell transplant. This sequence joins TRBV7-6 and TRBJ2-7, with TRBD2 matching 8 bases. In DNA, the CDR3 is TGTGCCAGCAGCTTTCAGCAAGCGGGGGCTGACGAGCAGTACTTC. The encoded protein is CASSFQQAGADEQYF.